The rows below give T cell receptor beta chains drawn from one sample of a study of OX40 agonist ivuxolimab in advanced cancers. Profiling relied on immunoSEQ multiplex PCR, and the TCRdb table lists in-frame clones only, not all of them. The data contain about 36,000 clones, more than 75% of them seen just once; the ten biggest clones take up under 25%. The material sequenced was CD4+ or CD8+ T cells sorted from blood, taken in a trial of the OX40 agonist ivuxolimab. Source of these receptors: an adult with an advanced solid tumor such as melanoma, head and neck, liver or kidney cancer. CDR3s include the opening cysteine and the closing phenylalanine or tryptophan. Fields, in order: clone size, J gene, D gene, V gene, CDR3 DNA, CDR3 protein. A D gene is named only where the DNA matches it firmly. Some rows mark clone size as missing; the rest say once, few, many or name a class of expanded clone.

NA	TRBJ1-1	NA	TRBV28	TGTGCCAGCAGTTTAGCCGGAACGGGCACTGAAGCTTTCTTT	CASSLAGTGTEAFF
NA	TRBJ1-2	TRBD1	TRBV10-1	TGCGCCAGCAGTGATGGGACAGGGGTGAATGGCTACACCTTC	CASSDGTGVNGYTF
NA	TRBJ1-1	NA	TRBV9	TGTAGAAATAATGGGAGGAACACTGAAGCTTTCTTT	CRNNGRNTEAFF
NA	TRBJ1-1	NA	TRBV5-6	TGTGCCAGCAGCCCTAATCCGAACACTGAAGCTTTCTTT	CASSPNPNTEAFF
many	TRBJ1-1	NA	TRBV7-2	TGTGCCAGCAGCCCCTGGGTTCCGCTAGGGACTGAAGCTTTCTTT	CASSPWVPLGTEAFF
NA	TRBJ1-5	NA	TRBV30	TGTGCCTGGAGCGACGGACAGTTCAATCAGCCCCAGCATTTT	CAWSDGQFNQPQHF
once	TRBJ2-7	TRBD1	TRBV4-1	TGCGCCAGCAGCCATACCGGGACAGACTACGAGCAGTACTTC	CASSHTGTDYEQYF
NA	TRBJ1-4	TRBD1	TRBV6-6	TGTGCCAGCAATTACAGGGGTGCTAATGAAAAACTGTTTTTT	CASNYRGANEKLFF
NA	TRBJ1-1	TRBD1	TRBV30	TGTGCCTGGATGAGGACAGGGGGCGCCGGGGAAGCTTTCTTT	CAWMRTGGAGEAFF
NA	TRBJ1-5	NA	TRBV7-9	TGTGCCAGCAGCCTAGACTACAACTACAATCAGCCCCAGCATTTT	CASSLDYNYNQPQHF
once	TRBJ1-5	TRBD1	TRBV11-2	TGTGCCAGCAGCTTGACAGGGTTAGGCAATCAGCCCCAGCATTTT	CASSLTGLGNQPQHF
NA	TRBJ1-2	TRBD1	TRBV6-6	TGTGCCAGCACTTACAGGGGCGACGGCTACACCTTC	CASTYRGDGYTF
NA	TRBJ1-3	NA	TRBV6-5	TGTGCCAGCAGTTACTCTGGGCCCGGATCGGGAAACACCATATATTTT	CASSYSGPGSGNTIYF
NA	TRBJ1-3	NA	TRBV6-6	TGTGCCAGCAGTTTCCTCGGGGGCGCGAGAAACACCATATATTTT	CASSFLGGARNTIYF
NA	TRBJ1-4	TRBD1	TRBV18	TGTGCCAGCTCACCGCGTACGACAGGGGCTAATGAAAAACTGTTTTTT	CASSPRTTGANEKLFF
once	TRBJ2-5	NA	TRBV2	TGTGCCAGCATTGATGAGACGGAAGAGACCCAGTACTTC	CASIDETEETQYF
NA	TRBJ2-1	TRBD1	TRBV5-1	TGCGCCAGCAGCGTGACAGGGGGACTCTACAATGAGCAGTTCTTC	CASSVTGGLYNEQFF
NA	TRBJ1-1	NA	TRBV5-1	TGCGCCAGCAGCTTCGGGTCCCGGTTCGCCGGCAACACTGAAGCTTTCTTT	CASSFGSRFAGNTEAFF
NA	TRBJ1-1	NA	TRBV18	TGTGCCAGCTCCGGGGGCGGGAACACTGAAGCTTTCTTT	CASSGGGNTEAFF
NA	TRBJ1-1	NA	TRBV7-2	TGTGCCAGCAGCTTAGCGCTCGGGGGGCCCACTGAAGCTTTCTTT	CASSLALGGPTEAFF
NA	TRBJ2-5	TRBD2	TRBV25-1	TGTGCCAGCAGTGAGTCCGGGGGGGCGCTTTTGGAGACCCAGTACTTC	CASSESGGALLETQYF
NA	TRBJ2-7	NA	TRBV30	TGTGCCTGGAGTGAAACCTACGAGCAGTACTTC	CAWSETYEQYF
NA	TRBJ2-7	NA	TRBV18	TGTGCCAGCTCTCGGGACAATCACGAGCAGTACTTC	CASSRDNHEQYF
few	TRBJ1-4	NA	TRBV15	TGTGCCACCAGCAGGGGGGGCCGGAATGAAAAACTGTTTTTT	CATSRGGRNEKLFF
NA	TRBJ2-7	NA	TRBV7-5	TGTGCCAGCAGCCCAACAGGGGGGGACGAGCAGTACTTC	CASSPTGGDEQYF
NA	TRBJ2-3	NA	TRBV6-5	TGTGCCAGCAGAAGGGACGTTACAGATACGCAGTATTTT	CASRRDVTDTQYF
NA	TRBJ2-1	TRBD1	TRBV7-9	TGTGCCAGCAGCACCCGACAGGGGAGGCTCAATGAGCAGTTCTTC	CASSTRQGRLNEQFF
NA	TRBJ1-1	NA	TRBV5-1	TGCGCCAGCAGCCGGGACATTTCGGCTACTGAAGCTTTCTTT	CASSRDISATEAFF
NA	TRBJ1-1	NA	TRBV9	TGTGCCAGCAGAGAGGGGGGGGCTGAAGCTTTCTTT	CASREGGAEAFF
NA	TRBJ2-7	NA	TRBV9	TGTGCCAGCAGCGCCGGAAATAAGCGGGACGAGCAGTACTTC	CASSAGNKRDEQYF
NA	TRBJ2-1	NA	TRBV5-6	TGTGCCAGCAGCTTGGCCTTGGACTCCGACAATGAGCAGTTCTTC	CASSLALDSDNEQFF